Reported below is one TCR beta chain. Measured with immunoSEQ multiplex PCR; TCRdb has only the in-frame clones, and not every one. This table holds approximately 60,000 clones, 82% found once. Trimming cost V 0 bases and J 3 bases, with 17 bases left between them. The CDR3 spans 18 residues. The germline V gene has CDR1 SEHNR and CDR2 FQNEAQ (reference sequence). The source of the sample is a study of radiotherapy plus CTLA-4 blockade in lung cancer. The TCR comes from a human donor with non-small cell lung cancer whose response to radiotherapy plus ipilimumab could not be evaluated. The sample was peripheral blood, taken from a patient treated with radiotherapy plus ipilimumab. The chain joins TRBV7-9 to TRBJ2-2; tentatively, D is TRBD1 (6 bases). The CDR3 DNA reads as TGTGCCAGCAGCTTAGCGGCGTCAGGGGCGCGACACACCGGGGAGCTGTTTTTT. This gives the protein CASSLAASGARHTGELFF.